The 8 T cell receptor beta chains reported below all come from one sample, sequenced in a study of blood T cell repertoires in COVID-19. Using immunoSEQ multiplex PCR, the repertoire was profiled, and TCRdb retains in-frame clones only, with some absent. The sample lists 490,000 or so clones, about 88% seen once, with approximately 8% in the top ten. Sequenced: PBMCs or T cells enriched from blood (not recorded which). The receptors derive from a woman aged 60 to 75 who had recovered from COVID-19.

This rearrangement joins TRBV5-5 to TRBJ1-1; D possibly corresponds to TRBD1 (5 bases). The V end was cut by 1 base, the J end by 5 bases, with 15 bases between. This CDR3 has 15 residues. Per the germline V gene, CDR1 is SGHKS and CDR2 is YYEKEE (reference sequence). The CDR3 sequence is CASSLIGSGGTEAFF. CDR3 DNA: TGTGCCAGCAGCTTGATCGGGTCCGGGGGGACTGAAGCTTTCTTT.

This rearrangement joins TRBV5-1 to TRBJ2-6; 9 nucleotides align to TRBD1. Germline-derived CDR1 and CDR2 are SGHRS and YFSETQ. V lost 2 bases and J lost 0; bases outside the gene matches: 0. The CDR3 length is 16 residues. The CDR3 region has the DNA TGCGCCAGCAGCTTACAGGGGGCCTCTGGGGCCAACGTCCTGACTTTC. Amino acids: CASSLQGASGANVLTF.

The rearrangement joins TRBV18 to TRBJ2-7, with 7 bases that match TRBD1. V shed 3 bases, J shed 6 bases, and the junction held 11 bases outside the gene matches. Germline V gene data show CDR1 as KGHSH and CDR2 as LQKENI. There are 15 residues in the CDR3. The CDR3 DNA is TGTGCCAGCTCACCGAACGACAGGGTGGTTGGCGAGCAGTACGTC. It specifies CASSPNDRVVGEQYV.

V is TRBV27 and J is TRBJ1-2; 8 nucleotides align to TRBD1. Germline CDR1 MNHEY, CDR2 SMNVEV (reference sequence). The length of the CDR3 is 14 residues. With V trimmed by 5 bases and J by 4 bases, 6 bases remained unmatched. CDR3 residues: CASSTDRGSYGYTF. The CDR3 DNA reads TGTGCCAGCAGTACCGACAGGGGTAGCTATGGCTACACCTTC.

The rearrangement uses TRBV5-1 and TRBJ1-1; D is unresolved. Looked up from germline, CDR1 is SGHRS and CDR2 is YFSETQ. Trimming removed 0 bases at V and 2 bases at J, with 8 bases between. The CDR3 loop spans 14 amino acids. As DNA, the CDR3 is TGCGCCAGCAGCTTGGGATTACAAAACACTGAAGCTTTCTTT. Translating it yields CASSLGLQNTEAFF.

The J gene is TRBJ2-4, the V gene TRBV15; 7 nucleotides align to TRBD1. The CDR3 contains 17 residues. Germline trimming cut 0 bases from V and 0 bases from J; bases unmatched to any gene: 5. CDR1 and CDR2 from the germline V gene are LNHNV and YYDKDF (reference sequence). This CDR3 is CATSRDMTGLAKNIQYF. The CDR3 nucleotides read TGTGCCACCAGCAGAGATATGACAGGGCTAGCCAAAAACATTCAGTACTTC.

V is TRBV6-5 and J is TRBJ1-2; D ambiguous. The germline CDR1 and CDR2 sequences are MNHEY and SVGAGI. The CDR3 sequence is 13 residues long. The V end lost 2 bases, the J end lost 3 bases, and 7 bases lay between the germline ends. The CDR3 sequence: CASSYGSYYGYTF. The DNA of the CDR3 is TGTGCCAGCAGTTACGGCAGTTACTATGGCTACACCTTC.

This clone has just a few counts. The chain has TRBV4-1 and TRBJ1-6; D unclear. Trimming took off 5 bases at V and 0 bases at J, with 5 bases between the two ends. CDR1 is MGHRA and CDR2 is YSYEKL in the germline V gene. The CDR3 sequence is 14 residues long. CDR3 in amino acids: CASSEISYNSPLHF. The CDR3 region has the DNA TGCGCCAGCAGCGAGATCTCCTATAATTCACCCCTCCACTTT.